The 27 T cell receptor beta chains below come from one sample, sequenced in a study of cytomegalovirus exposure and HLA in healthy donors. The PCR made use of 60 Vbeta and 13 Jbeta primers. Repertoires were generated with immunoSEQ multiplex PCR, while TCRdb's copy carries only in-frame clones and drops some. The sample lists 100,000 to 120,000 clones, 82% occurring once. The sample consisted of PBMCs. The receptors originated from a young woman in good health and CMV-seronegative.

The chain combines TRBV2 with TRBJ2-2; a weak D match, TRBD1 (6 bases). Per germline, CDR1 SNHLY and CDR2 FYNNEI. V lost 7 bases to trimming and J lost 0 bases, with 12 bases between them. The CDR3 totals 15 residues. The CDR3 protein is CASIPGVANTGELFF. As DNA, the CDR3 is TGTGCCAGCATTCCAGGGGTCGCGAACACCGGGGAGCTGTTTTTT.

The chain recombines TRBV4-2 with TRBJ1-3, with D perhaps TRBD1 (6 bases). The CDR3 is made up of 16 amino acids. CDR1 LGHNA and CDR2 YNFKEQ come from the germline V gene. The V gene lost 4 bases and the J gene lost 1 base, with 14 bases spanning the gap. The DNA for the CDR3 is TGTGCCAGCAGCCCCAGGACAGTTAGTTCTGGAAACACCATATATTTT. Its translation is CASSPRTVSSGNTIYF.

This clone showed up just once. The genes are TRBV4-1 and TRBJ2-1; 8 bases are shared with TRBD2. V gave up 2 bases and J gave up 6 bases; unmatched junction bases: 6. The CDR3 has 15 residues. Germline V gene lookup returns CDR1 MGHRA and CDR2 YSYEKL. CDR3 sequence reads: CASSQPWTSSNEQFF. Here the CDR3 DNA reads TGCGCCAGCAGCCAACCTTGGACTAGCAGCAATGAGCAGTTCTTC.

J is TRBJ2-1 and V is TRBV6-5, with TRBD1 matching over 8 bases. The V segment lost 6 bases and the J segment 2 bases; nucleotides outside the gene matches: 6. This CDR3 spans 15 amino acids. CDR1 and CDR2 (germline): MNHEY, SVGAGI. The CDR3 loop reads CASREGQATYNEQFF. The DNA for the CDR3 is TGTGCCAGCAGGGAGGGACAGGCTACCTACAATGAGCAGTTCTTC.

V usage is TRBV7-2 and J usage is TRBJ1-4; tentative D call: TRBD1 (6 bases). CDR3 size: 16 residues. Germline CDR1 reads SGHTA; CDR2 reads FQGNSA. V lost 3 bases and J lost 4, with 15 bases in between. CDR3: CASSFTSGQSNEKLFF. The CDR3 DNA sequence: TGTGCCAGCAGCTTTACATCCGGACAGAGTAATGAAAAACTGTTTTTT.

The chain joins TRBV13 to TRBJ2-3, with 11 bases lining up with TRBD1. CDR3 length: 16 amino acids. CDR1 PRHDT and CDR2 FYEKMQ come from the germline V gene (reference sequence). V shed 5 bases, J shed 1 base, and the junction held 5 bases outside the gene matches. CDR3 region: CASSALDRGRTDTQYF. CDR3 bases: TGTGCCAGCAGCGCTCTGGACAGGGGGCGCACAGATACGCAGTATTTT. Supplemented by reference TRBV13 and TRBJ2-3, the full variable domain reads AAGVIQSPRHLIKEKRETATLKCYPIPRHDTVYWYQQGPGQDPQFLISFYEKMQSDKGSIPDRFSAQQFSDYHSELNMSSLELGDSALYFCASSALDRGRTDTQYFGPGTRLTVL.

The chain is built from TRBV9 and TRBJ2-2; D call uncertain. The CDR3 consists of 11 residues. Looked up from germline, CDR1 is SGDLS and CDR2 is YYNGEE. Trimming pared 3 bases from V and 8 bases from J, leaving 5 bases between. This CDR3 reads CASSGGGELFF. The CDR3 region has the DNA TGTGCCAGCAGCGGAGGTGGGGAGCTGTTTTTT.

In DNA, the CDR3 is TGTGCCAGCAGCGCCCCAGGGGGCCGAGGGGAAAAACTGTTTTTT. Translation: CASSAPGGRGEKLFF. This rearrangement joins TRBV9 to TRBJ1-4; 8 bases align to TRBD1. Germline values: CDR1 SGDLS, CDR2 YYNGEE. The CDR3 has 15 residues. J was trimmed by 8 bases and V by 3 bases; bases with no gene match: 9.

The rearrangement links TRBV11-3 to TRBJ2-1; tentative D call: TRBD1 (6 bases). The CDR3 length is 15 residues. Germline CDR1 SGHNT, CDR2 YENEEA. V was cut by 5 bases and J by 4 bases, with 15 bases left in between. The CDR3 sequence is CASSHGQRPYNEQFF. Written as DNA, the CDR3 is TGTGCCAGCAGCCACGGACAGAGACCTTACAATGAGCAGTTCTTC.

The J gene is TRBJ1-1, the V gene TRBV5-6; perhaps TRBD1 as D (6 bases). The length of the CDR3 is 14 residues. Trimming removed 5 bases at V and 4 bases at J, with 15 bases between. CDR1 and CDR2 (germline): SGHDT, YYEEEE. CDR3 residues: CASRIQGTSTEAFF. CDR3 DNA: TGTGCCAGCAGGATACAGGGTACTAGCACTGAAGCTTTCTTT.

This clone was seen a few times. CDR3 DNA: TGTGCCAGCACAGGGAATCAGCCCCAGCATTTT. As protein: CASTGNQPQHF. J is TRBJ1-5 and V is TRBV28, with TRBD1 as a possible D gene (5 bases). The CDR3 is 11 residues long. The ends were cut back, 7 bases at V and 4 bases at J, with 5 bases in the middle. Germline values: CDR1 MDHEN, CDR2 SYDVKM.

J is TRBJ1-3 and V is TRBV19, with D unresolved. The CDR3 is made up of 16 amino acids. V lost 3 bases, J lost 3 bases, and 15 bases lay in between. In germline, CDR1 is LNHDA, CDR2 SQIVND (reference sequence). CDR3 bases: TGTGCCAGTAGTATGTCTTGGGGAGGAATTGGAAACACCATATATTTT. The encoded protein is CASSMSWGGIGNTIYF.

This clone was seen only a few times. The rearrangement uses TRBV5-6 and TRBJ1-6, with TRBD1 as a possible D gene (6 bases). The CDR3 consists of 18 residues. Germline V gene sequence: CDR1 SGHDT, CDR2 YYEEEE. With 4 bases removed from V and 0 bases from J, the gap between germline ends came to 17 bases. The CDR3 loop is CASSRQGLPSSYNSPLHF. The CDR3 DNA reads as TGTGCCAGCAGCCGCCAGGGGCTTCCGAGCTCCTATAATTCACCCCTCCACTTT.

In its sample, this clone was seen once. The chain links TRBV11-3 to TRBJ1-3; tentative D call: TRBD1 (5 bases). This CDR3 is 16 amino acids long. Germline loops: CDR1 SGHNT, CDR2 YENEEA. The V gene lost 1 base and the J gene lost 0 bases, with 10 bases spanning the gap. CDR3 sequence reads: CASSLAGTGSGNTIYF. The CDR3, as DNA: TGTGCCAGCAGCTTAGCGGGGACTGGCTCTGGAAACACCATATATTTT.

The CDR3 protein is CASSIIGPPETEAFF. The CDR3 DNA is TGTGCCAGCAGCATTATTGGCCCCCCGGAGACTGAAGCTTTCTTT. The rearrangement links TRBV5-6 to TRBJ1-1, with unresolved D. The CDR3 totals 15 residues. Germline V gives CDR1 SGHDT, CDR2 YYEEEE. V dropped 4 bases and J dropped 5 bases, with 18 bases sitting between them.

A few counts support this clone. V and J are TRBV4-1 and TRBJ1-2; TRBD1 aligns across 8 bases. Germline V CDR1 and CDR2: MGHRA, YSYEKL. The CDR3 is 14 amino acids. J was trimmed by 4 bases and V by 2 bases; bases with no gene match: 3. CDR3 bases: TGCGCCAGCAGCCAACAGGGGGCCCTCTATGGCTACACCTTC. Its translation is CASSQQGALYGYTF.

The rearrangement uses TRBV19 and TRBJ2-2; the match to TRBD1 covers 10 bases. After removal of 5 bases from V and 3 bases from J, the junction contained 3 bases not matched to a gene. This CDR3 has 15 amino acids. Per germline, CDR1 LNHDA and CDR2 SQIVND (reference sequence). CDR3 DNA: TGTGCCAGTAGTCAGGGACAGGGGTACACCGGGGAGCTGTTTTTT. Its protein product is CASSQGQGYTGELFF.

The chain recombines TRBV5-5 with TRBJ1-1; D gene ambiguous. The CDR3 is 13 residues long. Germline CDR1 and CDR2: SGHKS and YYEKEE (reference sequence). V was pared by 0 bases and J by 3 bases, with 6 bases between. The CDR3 sequence is CASSLERDTEAFF. Written as DNA, the CDR3 is TGTGCCAGCAGCTTGGAGAGGGACACTGAAGCTTTCTTT.

The rearrangement uses TRBV14 and TRBJ2-3, with a weak D call TRBD2 (6 bases). Trimming removed 1 base from V and 9 bases from J, with 11 bases in between. Germline-derived CDR1 and CDR2 are SGHDN and FVKESK. The CDR3 extends over 13 amino acids. CDR3 residues: CASSQAMRDTQYF. The CDR3 bases are TGTGCCAGCAGCCAAGCCATGCGGGACACGCAGTATTTT.

V usage is TRBV20-1 and J usage is TRBJ1-5; the D is unclear. The V gene lost 4 bases and the J gene lost 7 bases, with 2 bases spanning the gap. The CDR3 covers 9 residues. Germline V gene sequence: CDR1 DFQATT, CDR2 SNEGSKA (reference sequence). CDR3 nucleotide sequence: TGCAGTGCTACACAGCCCCAGCATTTT. Its protein is CSATQPQHF.

This chain uses TRBV18 with TRBJ1-4, with 7 bases identical to TRBD1. V lost 6 bases, J lost 8 bases, and 12 bases stayed unmatched. Germline values: CDR1 KGHSH, CDR2 LQKENI. The CDR3 is 15 amino acids. CDR3 protein: CASSPDRQGREKLFF. The CDR3 nucleotides are TGTGCCAGCTCCCCGGACAGGCAAGGAAGGGAAAAACTGTTTTTT.

This chain joins TRBV27 and TRBJ2-7; the D gene is possibly TRBD1 (5 bases). Trimming removed 2 bases from V and 1 base from J, with 9 bases in between. Germline V CDR1 and CDR2: MNHEY, SMNVEV (reference sequence). This CDR3 contains 14 residues. Here the CDR3 reads CASSLRGNSYEQYF. CDR3 in DNA: TGTGCCAGCAGTTTAAGGGGAAATTCCTACGAGCAGTACTTC.

The chain couples TRBV28 to TRBJ2-6; D not resolved. Per germline, CDR1 MDHEN and CDR2 SYDVKM. The CDR3 totals 14 residues. V was clipped by 6 bases and J by 0 bases, with 6 bases between them. CDR3 bases: TGTGCCAGCAGACTACACTCTGGGGCCAACGTCCTGACTTTC. Its protein product is CASRLHSGANVLTF.

CDR3 amino acids: CATSSRASGSYNEQFF. The CDR3 bases are TGTGCCACCAGCAGTCGTGCTAGCGGGAGTTACAATGAGCAGTTCTTC. The chain links TRBV15 to TRBJ2-1; 10 bases match TRBD2. Germline CDR1 is LNHNV and CDR2 is YYDKDF (reference sequence). V lost 3 bases, J lost 4 bases, and 6 bases stayed unmatched. The CDR3 extends over 16 amino acids.

The V gene is TRBV28, the J gene TRBJ2-3; possibly TRBD1 for D (6 bases). V was clipped by 6 bases and J by 4 bases, with 11 bases between them. This CDR3 contains 13 residues. Per the germline V gene, CDR1 is MDHEN and CDR2 is SYDVKM. In DNA form, the CDR3 reads TGTGCCAGCAGACGAAAGGGGGCAGATACGCAGTATTTT. This encodes CASRRKGADTQYF.

The chain has TRBV25-1 and TRBJ2-3; D is unclear. Per germline, CDR1 MGHDK and CDR2 SYGVNS. The CDR3 runs to 11 residues. With 8 bases removed from V and 8 bases from J, the gap between germline ends came to 11 bases. The CDR3 is CASAFLATQYF. CDR3 bases: TGTGCCAGCGCCTTTTTGGCTACGCAGTATTTT.

The table lists this clone with a few counts. The rearrangement joins TRBV6-1 to TRBJ1-1, with D maybe TRBD1 (5 bases). The length of the CDR3 is 15 residues. The V and J ends lost 6 bases and 1 base respectively, with 15 bases between them. CDR1 and CDR2 from the germline V gene are MNHNS and SASEGT. CDR3 DNA sequence: TGTGCCAGCAGATTCGATTCGGGGGGGAACACTGAAGCTTTCTTT. Translating it yields CASRFDSGGNTEAFF.